This T cell receptor beta chain was sequenced in a study of beta chain features in type 1 diabetes. Of the isolated RNA, all was reverse transcribed, and so the sequenced material was expressed TCRB transcripts. Sequencing was performed with immunoSEQ multiplex PCR; in TCRdb, only in-frame clones are kept and a portion is missing. The repertoire has around 600,000 clones, approximately 13% of them found once; the top ten carry over 0.1%. Sorting of CD4+ naive, central memory, regulatory and stem cell-like memory cells was performed via CD45RO/CCR7/CD25/CD127/CD95/CD27. As concerns this clone: Antigen specificity is unknown.

V was pared by 6 bases and J by 0 bases, with 15 bases between. From germline, CDR1 is SGHRS and CDR2 YFSETQ. This CDR3 spans 16 amino acids. Study-wide results and limits: Researchers report that Type 1 diabetes patients had moderately but significantly shorter TCRB CDR3s across all four CD4+ subsets.

This sequence was found in a man aged 30 to 39 with type 1 diabetes. Sequenced material: naive CD4+ T cells from blood. The rearrangement joins TRBV5-1 to TRBJ1-4, with D uncertain. The CDR3 loop reads CASTESRVATNEKLFF. CDR3 DNA sequence: TGCGCCAGCACCGAGTCGAGGGTAGCAACTAATGAAAAACTGTTTTTT.